This paragraph reports one TCR beta chain. The antigen remains undetermined. This CDR3 spans 15 amino acids. Germline CDR1 is LGHNT and CDR2 is FRNRAP. Trimming stripped 4 bases from V and 1 base from J, with 13 bases between. The source of the sample is a study of cytomegalovirus exposure and HLA in healthy donors. The study, taken as a whole, reports: Upon later analysis, TCR association rates were observed to vary by HLA locus, being highest for DRB1 and lowest for HLA-C. Apparent HLA restriction characterized most CMV-associated TCR beta chains in a later analysis.

The primer mix had 60 Vbeta and 13 Jbeta primers. The authors' processing: Approximately 11 million shared chains were among the roughly 80 million unique TCR beta chains that a later analysis counted. Generated by immunoSEQ multiplex PCR, the TCRdb table keeps only in-frame clones and is missing some. D and trimming were read from the DNA, whereas the V and J calls and clone size are those reported in that table. The sample shows roughly 120,000 clones, more than 60% of them seen only once. This TCR was sampled from a man aged 40-49 years in good health and CMV-seropositive. Sample: PBMCs. The rearrangement uses TRBV12-5 and TRBJ1-1; tentative D call: TRBD1 (6 bases). The CDR3 region is CASGSPLTGNTEAFF. For the CDR3, the DNA is TGTGCTAGTGGTTCGCCCTTGACAGGGAACACTGAAGCTTTCTTT.